The rows below give T cell receptor beta chains drawn from one sample of a study of identical twins. TCRdb re-called the 5' RACE reads with MiXCR, one entry per CDR3 protein. The table lists hundreds of thousands of distinct CDR3 sequences, 6% to 6.5% of them singletons. Input material: naive T cells sorted from blood. The source of these receptors is a man between 18 and 29 years old in good health. CDR3s include the opening cysteine and the closing phenylalanine or tryptophan. D genes are given only for firm matches. A row's size may be missing; if present it is once, few, many or a size class.

>many|TRBJ2-1|TRBV10-3|TRBD2
TGTGCCATCAGTGAGCCTAGAGCGGGAAATGACGATGAGCAGTTCTTC
CAISEPRAGNDDEQFF
>many|TRBJ2-1|TRBV6-1|.
TGTGCCACCACCCCGGGACTTGCATACAATGAGCAGTTCTTC
CATTPGLAYNEQFF
>few|TRBJ2-1|TRBV5-1|TRBD2
TGCGCCAGCAGCCCGGATTACGGAGCGGGGGGCACTGAGCAGTTCTTC
CASSPDYGAGGTEQFF
>.|TRBJ2-6|TRBV12-3/TRBV12-4|TRBD1
TGTGCCAGCAGACGGACAGGGTTTGGGGCCAACGTCCTGACTTTC
CASRRTGFGANVLTF
>few|TRBJ1-3|TRBV6-5|.
TGTGCCAGCAGTTCGGGGCCGGGAGGAAACACCATATATTTT
CASSSGPGGNTIYF
>many|TRBJ2-3|TRBV12-3/TRBV12-4|.
TGTGCCAGCAGTCCACCGGAGTCCGCAGATACGCAGTATTTT
CASSPPESADTQYF
>many|TRBJ2-5|TRBV15|.
TGTGCCACCAGCAAGGTGGTAGGAGAGACCCAGTACTTC
CATSKVVGETQYF
>.|TRBJ1-4|TRBV5-1|.
TGCGCCAGCAGCTTAGGCGGCGGAAAACTGTTTTTT
CASSLGGGKLFF
>many|TRBJ1-1|TRBV4-1|.
TGCGCCAGCAGCCAAGATCGGGTCGGGGTGGCTGAAGCTTTCTTT
CASSQDRVGVAEAFF
>.|TRBJ2-3|TRBV4-1|TRBD2
TGCGCCAGCAGCCGGGGGCTTAGCCTAGCGGGAGGTTCAGATACGCAGTATTTT
CASSRGLSLAGGSDTQYF
>few|TRBJ1-1|TRBV27|TRBD1
TGTGCCAGCAGTTTAGGGACAGCCCTCCTGAACACTGAAGCTTTCTTT
CASSLGTALLNTEAFF
>many|TRBJ1-1|TRBV20-1|.
TGCAGTGCTCCCCTGGCGATTTTGAACACTGAAGCTTTCTTT
CSAPLAILNTEAFF
>many|TRBJ2-3|TRBV29-1|.
TGCAGCGTTGCAGTTCAGGACCCTTTCTCAGATACGCAGTATTTT
CSVAVQDPFSDTQYF
>few|TRBJ2-4|TRBV9|.
TGTGCCAGCAGCGGGGGGGCGGGACTAGCCAAAAACATTCAGTACTTC
CASSGGAGLAKNIQYF
>.|TRBJ2-1|TRBV6-5|.
TGTGCCAGCAGTTACTCGACCCGGAATGAGCAGTTCTTC
CASSYSTRNEQFF
>few|TRBJ2-7|TRBV7-8|.
TGTGCCAGCAGCTTGCGGACAGCTTCCTACGAGCAGTACTTC
CASSLRTASYEQYF
>many|TRBJ2-7|TRBV28|.
TGTGCCAGCAGTTTCCAGGGCAGGGAAGAGCAGTACTTC
CASSFQGREEQYF
>.|TRBJ2-1|TRBV28|.
TGTGCCAGCAGTTTTCCGCGCGGTAGGGGGAGCTTCTACAATGAGCAGTTCTTC
CASSFPRGRGSFYNEQFF
>many|TRBJ2-3|TRBV24-1|TRBD2
TGTGCCACCAGTGACCAACCCCAACTAGCGGGAGATATAGATACGCAGTATTTT
CATSDQPQLAGDIDTQYF
>.|TRBJ2-7|TRBV19|.
TGTGCCAGTAGCACTCACGGGGATTCCTACGAGCAGTACTTC
CASSTHGDSYEQYF
>.|TRBJ1-1|TRBV6-1|.
TGTGCCAGCAAGGACGGGAACACTGAAGCTTTCTTT
CASKDGNTEAFF
>many|TRBJ2-1|TRBV5-1|TRBD2
TGCGCCAGCAGCACCGGACTAGCGGGCTCCTACAATGAGCAGTTCTTC
CASSTGLAGSYNEQFF
>.|TRBJ2-3|TRBV11-2|TRBD2
TGTGCCAGCAGCTTAAGGCGGGAGACAACAGATACGCAGTATTTT
CASSLRRETTDTQYF
>many|TRBJ2-2|TRBV5-1|.
TGCGCCAGCAGCCTGGTGGCGCAGTCAGATACCGGGGAGCTGTTTTTT
CASSLVAQSDTGELFF
>many|TRBJ2-7|TRBV3-1|TRBD2
TGTGCCAGCAGCCAAGTGGGCGGGAGCTACGAGCAGTACTTC
CASSQVGGSYEQYF
>many|TRBJ1-4|TRBV5-1|.
TGCGCCAGCAGCTTGGGACCCACTGGGGGGAATGAAAAACTGTTTTTT
CASSLGPTGGNEKLFF
>few|TRBJ2-3|TRBV2|.
TGTGCCAGCTCCTGGGGGTATACGCAGTATTTT
CASSWGYTQYF
>many|TRBJ1-1|TRBV5-1|TRBD1
TGCGCCAGCAGTGAGGGGGCTGGGATGAACACTGAAGCTTTCTTT
CASSEGAGMNTEAFF
>few|TRBJ2-6|TRBV28|TRBD1
TGTGCCAGCAGTCCCCTCACAGGGGTTGGGTCTGGGGCCAACGTCCTGACTTTC
CASSPLTGVGSGANVLTF
>many|TRBJ2-3|TRBV5-1|.
TGCGCCAGCAGCGAAGAGGTCACAGATACGCAGTATTTT
CASSEEVTDTQYF
>.|TRBJ2-5|TRBV5-1|TRBD2
TGCGCCAGCACCCGGACTAGCGGGAAAGGAGAGACCCAGTACTTC
CASTRTSGKGETQYF
>few|TRBJ1-4|TRBV21-1|.
TGTGCCAGCAGCATGATAGACGCAACTAATGAAAAACTGTTTTTT
CASSMIDATNEKLFF
>many|TRBJ2-3|TRBV14|.
TGTGCCAGCAGCGCTGGGACGGGATTCCTCACAGATACGCAGTATTTT
CASSAGTGFLTDTQYF
>many|TRBJ2-1|TRBV25-1|.
TGTGCCAGCAGTGAACTGGACAATGAGCAGTTCTTC
CASSELDNEQFF
>few|TRBJ2-2|TRBV14|.
TGTGCCAGCAGCCGCTTAGAAGGCGGGGAGCTGTTTTTT
CASSRLEGGELFF
>many|TRBJ1-5|TRBV4-2|.
TGTGCCAGCAGCCAAACGGCGGTTAGGAGCAATCAGCCCCAGCATTTT
CASSQTAVRSNQPQHF
>few|TRBJ2-2|TRBV5-1|TRBD2
TGCGCCAGCAGCACCGGCGGGGGTAACACCGGGGAGCTGTTTTTT
CASSTGGGNTGELFF
>few|TRBJ1-1|TRBV7-9|.
TGTGCCAGCAGCCGAGGGAGGGGGAGATCGGATGGGACTGAAGCTTTCTTT
CASSRGRGRSDGTEAFF
>.|TRBJ2-7|TRBV2|.
TGTGCCAGCAGGGGGTCGCCACGGGCCGGGGTCTACGAGCAGTACTTC
CASRGSPRAGVYEQYF
>few|TRBJ2-7|TRBV30|.
TGTGCCTGGGGCTCCGGGACTGGACTCTACGAGCAGTACTTC
CAWGSGTGLYEQYF
>.|TRBJ2-7|TRBV5-4|.
TGTGCCAGCGGTGTGGCTAGCGTTCCCTACGAGCAGTACTTC
CASGVASVPYEQYF
>many|TRBJ2-1|TRBV5-4|TRBD1
TGTGCCAGCAGCTACAGACAGGGTGGTGATAGTGAGCAGTTCTTC
CASSYRQGGDSEQFF
>few|TRBJ2-1|TRBV29-1|.
TGCAGCGTTGAAGGATCGGAGGGCCCCGACAATGAGCAGTTCTTC
CSVEGSEGPDNEQFF
>many|TRBJ1-1|TRBV5-1|.
TGCGCCAGCAGCTTGAACACGATGAACACTGAAGCTTTCTTT
CASSLNTMNTEAFF
>many|TRBJ2-2|TRBV12-3/TRBV12-4|.
TGTGCCAGCGCATCCCTTGGGGGAGCGAACACCGGGGAGCTGTTTTTT
CASASLGGANTGELFF
>many|TRBJ2-3|TRBV10-3|.
TGTGCCATCAGTGCCTTCCAACTAGCCGGAGGGGCAGATACGCAGTATTTT
CAISAFQLAGGADTQYF
>few|TRBJ1-1|TRBV29-1|.
TGCAGCGTTGTTGGGGGCGGGACTAAGAACACTGAAGCTTTCTTT
CSVVGGGTKNTEAFF
>few|TRBJ2-1|TRBV5-1|.
TGCGCCAGCAGCCTGGACCCTGGGGGTGAGCAGTTCTTC
CASSLDPGGEQFF
>many|TRBJ1-1|TRBV29-1|TRBD1
TGCAGCGCCGAGCGGACAGGGGAGAAGGTTGAAGCTTTCTTT
CSAERTGEKVEAFF
>.|TRBJ2-1|TRBV12-3/TRBV12-4|TRBD2
TGTGCCAGCAGTTTGAGCGGGAGCGGGGGGTTCTTC
CASSLSGSGGFF
>.|TRBJ2-1|TRBV12-3/TRBV12-4|.
TGTGCCAGCAGTCCTGGCCGACTGGCGGGATTGAATGAGCAGTTCTTC
CASSPGRLAGLNEQFF
>few|TRBJ2-5|TRBV20-1|.
TGCAGTGCTAGAGTGGCAGGCCAAGAGACCCAGTACTTC
CSARVAGQETQYF
>many|TRBJ2-7|TRBV5-1|TRBD1
TGCGCCAGCAGCCGGGGACAGGGACTGTACGAGCAGTACTTC
CASSRGQGLYEQYF